Below are 8 T cell receptor beta chains sequenced from a single sample in a study of tumor and adjacent non-tumor tissue in lung cancer. This sample's RNA came from whole unsorted tissue. The library came from three nested PCR rounds adapted from ARM-PCR protocols. In TCRdb, the multiplex PCR reads were re-called with MiXCR into one record per CDR3 protein. The sample yields under 100,000 distinct CDR3 sequences, nearly 70% seen once. Sequenced: lung tumor tissue. These receptors were collected from a woman in her 70s with non-small cell lung cancer.

V and J are TRBV19 and TRBJ2-5, with D possibly called TRBD1 or TRBD2 (5 bases each). V gave up 4 bases and J gave up 2 bases, with 11 bases separating them. CDR1 is LNHDA and CDR2 is SQIVND in the germline V gene (reference sequence). The CDR3 contains 14 residues. The DNA of the CDR3 is TGTGCCAGTAGTAGACTGGGGGTGCAAGAGACCCAGTACTTC. This gives the protein CASSRLGVQETQYF.

This clonotype was recorded many times. This chain links TRBV20-1 with TRBJ1-1; D not resolved. Germline CDR1 DFQATT, CDR2 SNEGSKA (reference sequence). The CDR3 sequence is 16 residues long. V gave up 0 bases and J gave up 4 bases, with 18 bases separating them. CDR3 amino acids: CSARDLAGLEGTEAFF. As DNA, the CDR3 is TGCAGTGCTAGAGATTTGGCTGGACTCGAGGGCACTGAAGCTTTCTTT.

At least ten counts were recorded for this clonotype. This chain's CDR3 is CASSFVEAFF. The CDR3 nucleotides read TGTGCCAGCAGTTTCGTTGAAGCTTTCTTT. J is TRBJ1-1 and V is TRBV28; no definite D call. From germline, CDR1 is MDHEN and CDR2 SYDVKM. There are 10 residues in the CDR3. Trimming shortened V by 3 bases and J by 7 bases, and 3 bases separated the two germline ends. Combining the CDR3 with reference TRBV28 and TRBJ1-1 gives the whole variable domain DVKVTQSSRYLVKRTGEKVFLECVQDMDHENMFWYRQDPGLGLRLIYFSYDVKMKEKGDIPEGYSVSREKKERFSLILESASTNQTSMYLCASSFVEAFFGQGTRLTVV.

This chain joins TRBV12-3 or TRBV12-4 and TRBJ1-5; D is perhaps TRBD1 (6 bases). The CDR3 is 14 residues long. The ends were cut back, 8 bases at V and 2 bases at J, with 13 bases in the middle. CDR3 nucleotides: TGTGCCAGCGGCAGGGGATCGGGCAATCAGCCCCAGCATTTT. Translated, it gives CASGRGSGNQPQHF.

This clonotype was observed a few times. Here the CDR3 omits its conserved ending phenylalanine or tryptophan, so a read error is the likely source. This sequence joins TRBV10-3 and TRBJ2-1; TRBD1 agrees at 10 bases. The CDR3 consists of 14 residues. Per germline, CDR1 ENHRY and CDR2 SYGVKD. The junction had 10 bases not matched to a gene; V was cut back by 7 bases and J by 10 bases. The CDR3 DNA is TGTGCCATCAAAGGGGACAGGGGAACCAACGAGCAGTTCCTC. Protein: CAIKGDRGTNEQFL.

Worth noting for this clonotype: This may stem from a read error, because a much larger clone lies one nucleotide away. The genes are TRBV5-1 and TRBJ2-1, with D perhaps TRBD1 (5 bases). Germline V gene lookup returns CDR1 SGHRS and CDR2 YFSETQ. The CDR3 runs 18 residues. CDR3 sequence: CASTLTPPGQTSYNEQFF. The CDR3 DNA is TGCGCCAGCACCTTGACGCCTCCAGGGCAAACCTCGTACAATGAGCAGTTCTTC.

This clonotype was recorded once. The CDR3 carries no conserved terminal phenylalanine or tryptophan, so it likely arises from a read error. The chain has TRBV6-1 and TRBJ1-5, with a possible D match to TRBD1 (5 bases). Germline CDR1 is MNHNS and CDR2 is SASEGT. The CDR3 length is 12 residues. Trimming shortened V by 4 bases and J by 9 bases, and 10 bases separated the two germline ends. The CDR3 DNA sequence: TGTGCCAGCAGTGCGGCTCAGGGGCCCCAGCATGTT. This codes for CASSAAQGPQHV.

CDR3 region: CVSSEEVREETQYF. CDR3 DNA sequence: TGTGTTAGCAGTGAAGAGGTCAGGGAAGAGACCCAGTACTTC. This chain connects TRBV6-1 to TRBJ2-5, with a weak D call TRBD1 (5 bases). Germline V gene lookup returns CDR1 MNHNS and CDR2 SASEGT. CDR3 size: 14 residues.